The source of this TCR beta chain is a study of patients and donors after allogeneic stem cell transplantation. This clonotype was counted between two and nine times. Trimming left V 1 base short and J 7 bases short, with 8 bases between. Germline CDR1 is SEHNR and CDR2 is FQNEAQ (reference sequence). There are 14 residues in the CDR3. TCRdb re-called the RT-PCR reads through MiXCR, storing one row per CDR3 protein. The sample records about 90,000 distinct CDR3 sequences, about 48% being singletons. The material sequenced was blood, either unsorted or a sorted T cell fraction (not recorded which). The chain combines TRBV7-9 with TRBJ1-6; unclear D gene. The sequence was obtained from a human donor who was either an allogeneic HSCT recipient or a stem cell or donor lymphocyte infusion donor (not recorded which). It is not recorded whose cells these are; they may come from a transplant donor. The CDR3 region is CASSLEALNSPLHF. The CDR3 DNA reads as TGTGCCAGCAGCTTAGAGGCCCTGAATTCACCCCTCCACTTT.